The 13 T cell receptor beta chains below were found in one sample sequenced in a study of breast tumors, draining lymph nodes, adjacent tissues. TCRdb ran MiXCR on the multiplex PCR reads and lists one entry per CDR3 protein. The repertoire holds roughly 110,000 distinct CDR3 sequences, with 30% as singletons. The lymph nodes were axillary draining lymph nodes from breast cancer patients. Specimen: axillary lymph node tissue. The source is a female donor with breast cancer. Some clones in this sample may be carry-over from other donors' samples.

The table lists this clonotype with many counts. The rearrangement joins TRBV13 to TRBJ2-3; a possible D gene is TRBD1 (6 bases). Trimming took off 3 bases at V and 5 bases at J, with 12 bases between the two ends. This CDR3 is built from 14 residues. CDR1 PRHDT and CDR2 FYEKMQ come from the germline V gene (reference sequence). DNA for the CDR3: TGTGCCAGCAGCTTCAGGGGCAGTGGAGATACGCAGTATTTT. It is translated as CASSFRGSGDTQYF.

This clonotype was detected many times. The genes are TRBV19 and TRBJ1-4; 8 nucleotides align to TRBD1. With 3 bases clipped from V and 2 bases from J, the junction kept 5 bases outside the gene matches. Germline V CDR1 and CDR2: LNHDA, SQIVND (reference sequence). This CDR3 contains 16 residues. CDR3 loop: CASSIRQGATNEKLFF. The CDR3, as DNA: TGTGCCAGTAGTATCCGGCAGGGGGCCACTAATGAAAAACTGTTTTTT.

For this clonotype: Just one base apart from a much larger clone, this may be a read error. The chain combines TRBV7-2 with TRBJ2-4; D is uncertain. V lost 5 bases to trimming and J lost 0 bases, with 23 bases between them. The CDR3 spans 19 residues. The germline V gene encodes CDR1 SGHTA and CDR2 FQGNSA. Here the CDR3 reads CASSPPPHQGPLAKNIQYF. In DNA, the CDR3 is TGTGCCAGCAGCCCCCCCCCCCACCAAGGCCCGCTAGCCAAAAACATTCAGTACTTC.

This clonotype was counted at least ten times. This rearrangement joins TRBV10-3 to TRBJ2-1; D might be TRBD1 (6 bases). Germline CDR1 reads ENHRY; CDR2 reads SYGVKD. CDR3 length equals 16 residues. V lost 8 bases, J lost 0 bases, and 17 bases lay in between. The CDR3, as DNA: TGTGCCATCGGGCCCGGACAGTGGAGCTCCTACAATGAGCAGTTCTTC. It translates to CAIGPGQWSSYNEQFF.

This clonotype was detected ten times or more. Here the CDR3 reads CASSGRTGAGNTIYF. The CDR3 DNA is TGTGCCAGCAGCGGGCGGACAGGGGCTGGAAACACCATATATTTT. The chain employs TRBV9 and TRBJ1-3; 9 bases agree with TRBD1. V trimming: 3 bases; J trimming: 2 bases; junction bases outside the gene matches: 3. This CDR3 is 15 amino acids long. CDR1 SGDLS and CDR2 YYNGEE come from the germline V gene.

About this clonotype itself: One end of the junction is discordant with germline, which a read error may explain. The V gene is TRBV18, the J gene TRBJ1-6, with TRBD1 matching over 10 bases. CDR1 is KGHSH, CDR2 LQKENI, per germline. The CDR3 loop spans 13 amino acids. The CDR3 DNA reads as TGTGCCAGCTTACCGGGACAGGGGTCACCCCCCCACTTT. It translates to CASLPGQGSPPHF.

The chain links TRBV29-1 to TRBJ2-7, with 8 positions matching TRBD1. CDR3 length: 14 residues. Germline V gene data show CDR1 as SQVTM and CDR2 as ANQGSEA. V shed 8 bases and J 0 bases; nucleotides not matched to a gene: 9. CDR3 bases: TGCAGCTTGGATGACAGGGGACTCTCCTACGAGCAGTACTTC. This encodes CSLDDRGLSYEQYF.

The chain has TRBV20-1 and TRBJ2-3; the D is unclear. The length of the CDR3 is 11 residues. Trimming took off 8 bases at V and 2 bases at J, with 8 bases between the two ends. Per the germline V gene, CDR1 is DFQATT and CDR2 is SNEGSKA (reference sequence). The CDR3 loop reads CSLRFTDTQYF. Here the CDR3 DNA reads TGCAGTCTTAGGTTCACAGATACGCAGTATTTT.

At least ten counts were recorded for this clonotype. V gene TRBV5-1 combines with J gene TRBJ2-1; 11 positions match TRBD2. The V gene's germline CDR1 is SGHRS and CDR2 YFSETQ. Trimming cost V 0 bases and J 9 bases; bases outside gene matches: 8. CDR3 length: 16 residues. This CDR3 reads CASSLAGTSGSPEQFF. CDR3 nucleotides: TGCGCCAGCAGCTTGGCGGGAACTAGCGGGAGTCCTGAGCAGTTCTTC.

Many counts were recorded for this clonotype. The rearrangement joins TRBV6-2 or TRBV6-3 to TRBJ2-3; 8 bases are shared with TRBD2. The J segment lost 2 bases and the V segment lost 4 bases, leaving 14 bases of the junction unmatched. The V gene's germline CDR1 is MNHEY and CDR2 SVGEGT. CDR3 length: 18 residues. Written as DNA, the CDR3 is TGTGCCAGCAGTTCCCATCTTTGGGATAGCGGGGTCACAGATACGCAGTATTTT. Its protein product is CASSSHLWDSGVTDTQYF.

By sample share, this clonotype is medium-sized (0.01 to 0.1%). This chain connects TRBV12-3 or TRBV12-4 to TRBJ2-7, with 9 bases identical to TRBD1. The CDR3 has 15 amino acids. V shed 3 bases and J 6 bases; nucleotides not matched to a gene: 9. CDR3: CASSLVGQGRSEQYF. DNA of the CDR3: TGTGCCAGCAGTTTGGTGGGACAGGGTAGGAGCGAGCAGTACTTC.

This clonotype was seen repeatedly, ten times or more. The CDR3 here is CASRLPGGVYSSYEQYF. CDR3 coding DNA: TGTGCCAGTAGGCTCCCGGGAGGGGTCTACTCCTCCTACGAGCAGTACTTC. The V gene is TRBV19, the J gene TRBJ2-7; 8 nucleotides match TRBD2. Germline V gene lookup returns CDR1 LNHDA and CDR2 SQIVND (reference sequence). J lost 0 bases, V lost 6 bases, and 13 bases had no gene match. CDR3 length: 17 residues.

This chain uses TRBV4-1 with TRBJ2-4; D is perhaps TRBD2 (5 bases). V gave up 0 bases and J gave up 2 bases, with 8 bases separating them. Germline CDR1 is MGHRA and CDR2 is YSYEKL. The CDR3 contains 15 residues. Here the CDR3 DNA reads TGCGCCAGCAGCCAAGATCGACTAACCAAAAACATTCAGTACTTC. Translating gives CASSQDRLTKNIQYF.